The rows below give T cell receptor beta chains drawn from one sample of a study of blood T cells in healthy people across ages. Each CDR3 protein gets one entry after TCRdb re-called the 5' RACE reads with MiXCR. The table includes some 1.5 million distinct CDR3 sequences, over 25% detected once. The sequenced material came from blood. Receptor source: a woman aged 25 to 39 in good health. Each CDR3 is given with its conserved first and last residue. D genes are given only for firm matches. Not all rows give a size; the values are once, few, many and, for expanded clones, a class.

-	-	TRBV30	TRBJ1-2	CAWSVPGPGYGYTF	TGTGCCTGGAGTGTTCCGGGGCCGGGCTATGGCTACACCTTC
few	TRBD2	TRBV14	TRBJ2-5	CASSQDSGGLETQYF	TGTGCCAGCAGCCAAGATTCGGGGGGATTGGAGACCCAGTACTTC
few	TRBD2	TRBV20-1	TRBJ2-1	CSARDWGGRNEQFF	TGCAGTGCTAGAGATTGGGGAGGGCGTAATGAGCAGTTCTTC
-	TRBD2	TRBV7-2	TRBJ2-2	CASSDPLSGTGELFF	TGTGCCAGCAGCGACCCCCTTAGCGGGACCGGGGAGCTGTTTTTT
many	TRBD2	TRBV7-2	TRBJ2-5	CASSLAAGGYETQYF	TGTGCCAGCAGCTTAGCGGCGGGAGGCTATGAGACCCAGTACTTC
few	-	TRBV6-6	TRBJ2-1	CASSYSKGVGRAGEQFF	TGTGCCAGCAGTTACTCGAAAGGTGTCGGTAGGGCCGGTGAGCAGTTCTTC
many	-	TRBV29-1	TRBJ1-5	CSVASSGNQPQHF	TGCAGCGTTGCAAGTTCGGGGAATCAGCCCCAGCATTTT
few	-	TRBV2	TRBJ1-2	CAGRQADGYGYTF	TGTGCCGGCCGACAGGCCGATGGCTATGGCTACACCTTC
-	-	TRBV29-1	TRBJ2-1	CSVGVYAGLYNEQFF	TGCAGCGTTGGGGTGTATGCGGGACTCTACAATGAGCAGTTCTTC
few	-	TRBV4-3	TRBJ2-7	CASSQVPGRDEQYF	TGCGCCAGCAGCCAAGTACCGGGCCGGGACGAGCAGTACTTC
many	-	TRBV12-3/TRBV12-4	TRBJ2-3	CASTILGSDTQYF	TGTGCCAGCACCATTCTGGGTTCAGATACGCAGTATTTT
few	-	TRBV20-1	TRBJ2-7	CSAKNREYEQYF	TGCAGTGCTAAGAACAGGGAGTACGAGCAGTACTTC
few	-	TRBV5-1	TRBJ2-1	CASRGASAEQFF	TGCGCCAGCAGGGGGGCCTCCGCTGAGCAGTTCTTC
many	-	TRBV6-6	TRBJ2-7	CASSSLRTEKSSYEQYF	TGTGCCAGCAGTTCCCTCCGGACAGAAAAGAGCTCCTACGAGCAGTACTTC
-	TRBD2	TRBV7-9	TRBJ2-5	CASSLGGGGLAGRGETQYF	TGTGCCAGCAGCTTAGGAGGTGGGGGACTAGCGGGGCGAGGAGAGACCCAGTACTTC
-	-	TRBV6-1	TRBJ2-1	CASRVGGAGHEQFF	TGTGCCAGCAGGGTGGGGGGCGCGGGCCATGAGCAGTTCTTC
few	-	TRBV5-1	TRBJ1-1	CASSFRGENTEAFF	TGCGCCAGCAGCTTTAGGGGGGAGAACACTGAAGCTTTCTTT
-	-	TRBV15	TRBJ2-4	CATSIESVQFTGQYF	TGTGCCACCAGCATAGAATCGGTACAGTTCACGGGGCAGTACTTC
many	TRBD2	TRBV10-2	TRBJ2-3	CASSESSLAGRLEDTQYF	TGCGCCAGCAGTGAGTCCTCACTAGCGGGAAGGTTAGAAGATACGCAGTATTTT
few	-	TRBV5-1	TRBJ1-6	CASSWGRPDSPLHF	TGCGCCAGCAGCTGGGGACGGCCCGATTCACCCCTCCACTTT
-	TRBD1	TRBV29-1	TRBJ1-2	CSVSDRENYGYTF	TGCAGCGTCTCGGACAGGGAGAACTATGGCTACACCTTC
-	-	TRBV12-3/TRBV12-4	TRBJ2-3	CASSFGLLGTDTQYF	TGTGCCAGCAGTTTTGGTTTATTGGGCACAGATACGCAGTATTTT
-	TRBD2	TRBV2	TRBJ2-1	CASSAGLAGGSHEQFF	TGTGCCAGCAGTGCCGGACTAGCGGGGGGGTCCCATGAGCAGTTCTTC
-	-	TRBV20-1	TRBJ2-5	CSTRVAGQETQYF	TGCAGTACTAGAGTGGCAGGCCAAGAGACCCAGTACTTC
many	-	TRBV7-2	TRBJ2-3	CASSLGSSDTQYF	TGTGCCAGCAGCTTAGGATCCTCGGATACGCAGTATTTT
few	-	TRBV3-1	TRBJ2-7	CASSQYLGGEQYF	TGTGCCAGCAGCCAGTACCTTGGGGGTGAGCAGTACTTC
few	TRBD1	TRBV12-3/TRBV12-4	TRBJ1-1	CASSFQGEDTEAFF	TGTGCCAGCAGTTTCCAGGGGGAGGACACTGAAGCTTTCTTT
few	-	TRBV29-1	TRBJ1-1	CSAAHTEAFF	TGCAGCGCTGCCCACACTGAAGCTTTCTTT
few	TRBD1	TRBV29-1	TRBJ1-1	CSGRTGGFTEAFF	TGCAGCGGTCGGACAGGGGGCTTCACTGAAGCTTTCTTT
-	-	TRBV20-1	TRBJ1-2	CSARDPLGEGYTF	TGCAGTGCTAGAGATCCCCTGGGGGAGGGCTACACCTTC
many	TRBD2	TRBV6-6	TRBJ2-3	CASSYGGRTDTQYF	TGTGCCAGCAGTTACGGCGGGAGAACAGATACGCAGTATTTT
-	-	TRBV12-3/TRBV12-4	TRBJ1-1	CASSFRGRIGTEAFF	TGTGCCAGCAGTTTTCGAGGGCGGATAGGGACTGAAGCTTTCTTT